This T cell receptor beta chain derives from a study of regulatory T cells in long-lasting Graves disease. HTBI primers from iRepertoire and Arm-PCR of CDR3 regions yielded the TCR beta libraries. TCRdb redid the calling of the multiplex PCR reads with MiXCR, one entry per CDR3 protein. Here the sample spans 700,000 or so distinct CDR3 sequences, 25% to 30% being singletons. This clonotype occurred many times. Time point of the sample: persistent/refractory GD, antithyroid drugs over 5 years with positive TRAb. Following extraction of RNA from PBMCs, that RNA was used to make the TCR library. The CDR3 spans 12 residues. Trimming cost V 5 bases and J 7 bases, with 8 bases left between them. CDR1 SNHLY and CDR2 FYNNEI come from the germline V gene.

The sequence was obtained from a female donor with Graves disease. The material was peripheral blood mononuclear cells (PBMCs), obtained when the disease was refractory, from a patient treated with antithyroid drugs. This sequence joins TRBV2 and TRBJ2-2; D gene ambiguous. CDR3 region: CASSSPFGELFF. CDR3 DNA: TGTGCCAGCAGTTCTCCCTTCGGGGAGCTGTTTTTT.